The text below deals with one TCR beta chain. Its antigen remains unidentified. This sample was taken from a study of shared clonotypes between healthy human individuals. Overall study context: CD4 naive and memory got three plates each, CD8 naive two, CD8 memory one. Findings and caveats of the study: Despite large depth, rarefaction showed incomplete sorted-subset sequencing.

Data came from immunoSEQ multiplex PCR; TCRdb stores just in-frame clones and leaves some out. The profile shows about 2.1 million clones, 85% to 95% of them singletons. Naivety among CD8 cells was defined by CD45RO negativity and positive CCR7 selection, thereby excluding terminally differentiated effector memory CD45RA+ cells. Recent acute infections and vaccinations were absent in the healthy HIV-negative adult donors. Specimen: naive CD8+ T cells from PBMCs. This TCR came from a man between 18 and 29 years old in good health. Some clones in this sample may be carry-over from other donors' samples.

The CDR3 region is CASSFGLQYNEQFF. The CDR3 DNA reads TGTGCCAGCAGTTTCGGACTCCAATACAATGAGCAGTTCTTC. V is TRBV27 and J is TRBJ2-1, with D possibly being TRBD2 (5 bases). In germline, CDR1 is MNHEY, CDR2 SMNVEV (reference sequence). With 3 bases removed from V and 4 bases from J, the gap between germline ends came to 10 bases. The CDR3 totals 14 residues.